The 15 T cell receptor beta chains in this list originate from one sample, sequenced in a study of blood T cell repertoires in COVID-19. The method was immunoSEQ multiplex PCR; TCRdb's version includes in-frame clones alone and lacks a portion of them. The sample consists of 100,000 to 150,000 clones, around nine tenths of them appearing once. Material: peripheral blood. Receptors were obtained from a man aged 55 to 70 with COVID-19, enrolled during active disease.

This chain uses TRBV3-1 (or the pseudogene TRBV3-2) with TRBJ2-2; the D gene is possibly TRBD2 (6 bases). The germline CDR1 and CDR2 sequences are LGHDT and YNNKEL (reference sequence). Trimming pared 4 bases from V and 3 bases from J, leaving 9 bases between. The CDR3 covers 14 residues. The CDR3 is CASSRRDHTGELFF. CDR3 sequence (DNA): TGTGCCAGCAGCCGGAGGGACCACACCGGGGAGCTGTTTTTT.

Here the CDR3 DNA reads TGTGCCAGCAGTCAACAGCGGGGCCACACCGGGGAGCTGTTTTTT. Protein sequence: CASSQQRGHTGELFF. V usage is TRBV2 and J usage is TRBJ2-2; 7 bases are a match to TRBD2. After removal of 5 bases from V and 3 bases from J, the junction contained 6 bases not matched to a gene. The CDR3 has 15 amino acids. Germline assignment: CDR1 SNHLY and CDR2 FYNNEI.

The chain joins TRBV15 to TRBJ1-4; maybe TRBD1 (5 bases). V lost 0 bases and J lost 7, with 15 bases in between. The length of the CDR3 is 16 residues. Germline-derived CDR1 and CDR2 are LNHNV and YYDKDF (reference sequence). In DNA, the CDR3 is TGTGCCACCAGCAGAGATTTGGAGGGGTTGGGTGAAAAACTGTTTTTT. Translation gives CATSRDLEGLGEKLFF. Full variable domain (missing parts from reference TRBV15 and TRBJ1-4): DAMVIQNPRYQVTQFGKPVTLSCSQTLNHNVMYWYQQKSSQAPKLLFHYYDKDFNNEADTPDNFQSRRPNTSFCFLDIRSPGLGDTAMYLCATSRDLEGLGEKLFFGSGTQLSVL.

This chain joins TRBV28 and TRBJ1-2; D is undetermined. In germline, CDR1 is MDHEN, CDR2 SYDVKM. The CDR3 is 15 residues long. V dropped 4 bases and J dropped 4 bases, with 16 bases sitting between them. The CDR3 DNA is TGTGCCAGCAGTTCGGGGAGGCGACCCATCTATGGCTACACCTTC. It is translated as CASSSGRRPIYGYTF.

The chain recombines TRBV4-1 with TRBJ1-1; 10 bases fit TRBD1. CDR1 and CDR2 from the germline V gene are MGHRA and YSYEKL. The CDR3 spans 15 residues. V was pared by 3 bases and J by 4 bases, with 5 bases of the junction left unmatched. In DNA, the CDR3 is TGCGCCAGCAGCCAGTCGGGACAGGGGAGCACTGAAGCTTTCTTT. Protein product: CASSQSGQGSTEAFF.

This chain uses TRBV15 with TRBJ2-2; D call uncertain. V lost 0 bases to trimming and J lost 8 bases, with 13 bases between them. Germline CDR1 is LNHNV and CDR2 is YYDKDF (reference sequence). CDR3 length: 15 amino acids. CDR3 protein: CATSREPVTAGELFF. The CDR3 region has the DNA TGTGCCACCAGCAGAGAACCCGTAACCGCGGGGGAGCTGTTTTTT.

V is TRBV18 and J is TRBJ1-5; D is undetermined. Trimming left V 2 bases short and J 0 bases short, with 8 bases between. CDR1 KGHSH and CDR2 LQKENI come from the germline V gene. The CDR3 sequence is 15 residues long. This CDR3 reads CASSPELISNQPQHF. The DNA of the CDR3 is TGTGCCAGCTCACCAGAACTGATTAGCAATCAGCCCCAGCATTTT.

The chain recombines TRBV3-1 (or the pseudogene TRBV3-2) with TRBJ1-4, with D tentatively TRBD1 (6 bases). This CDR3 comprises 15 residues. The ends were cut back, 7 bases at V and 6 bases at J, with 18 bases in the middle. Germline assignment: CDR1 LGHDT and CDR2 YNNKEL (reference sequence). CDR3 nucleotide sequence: TGTGCCAGCACCTTCTTACGGGGGGCGGATGAAAAACTGTTTTTT. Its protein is CASTFLRGADEKLFF.

The CDR3 reads CASSQAGQNSPLHF. In nucleotides, the CDR3 is TGTGCCAGCAGCCAAGCGGGACAGAATTCACCCCTCCACTTT. The rearrangement uses TRBV3-1 (or the pseudogene TRBV3-2) and TRBJ1-6; 7 bases align to TRBD1. The CDR3 length is 14 residues. Unmatched junction bases numbered 1, after V lost 1 base and J lost 7 bases. Germline V gene lookup returns CDR1 LGHDT and CDR2 YNNKEL (reference sequence).

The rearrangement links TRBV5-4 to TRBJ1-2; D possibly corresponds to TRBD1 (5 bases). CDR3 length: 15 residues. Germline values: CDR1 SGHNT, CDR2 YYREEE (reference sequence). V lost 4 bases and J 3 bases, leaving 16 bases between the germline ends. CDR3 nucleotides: TGTGCCAGCAGCCCCTCGGACAATGCTGACTATGGCTACACCTTC. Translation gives CASSPSDNADYGYTF.

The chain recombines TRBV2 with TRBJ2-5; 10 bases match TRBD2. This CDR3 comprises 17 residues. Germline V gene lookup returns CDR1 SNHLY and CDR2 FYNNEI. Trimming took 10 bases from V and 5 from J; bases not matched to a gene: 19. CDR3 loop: CATRRTSGGANGETQYF. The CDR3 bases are TGTGCCACGAGACGGACGAGCGGGGGGGCGAATGGTGAGACCCAGTACTTC. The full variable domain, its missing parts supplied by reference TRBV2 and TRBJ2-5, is EPEVTQTPSHQVTQMGQEVILRCVPISNHLYFYWYRQILGQKVEFLVSFYNNEISEKSEIFDDQFSVERPDGSNFTLKIRSTKLEDSAMYFCATRRTSGGANGETQYFGPGTRLLVL.

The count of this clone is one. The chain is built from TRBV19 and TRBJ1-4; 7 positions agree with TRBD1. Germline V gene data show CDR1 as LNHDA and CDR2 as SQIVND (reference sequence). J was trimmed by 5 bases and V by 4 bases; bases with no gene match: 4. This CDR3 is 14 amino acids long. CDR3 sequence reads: CASSTGQWNEKLFF. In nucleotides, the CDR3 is TGTGCCAGTAGTACGGGACAGTGGAATGAAAAACTGTTTTTT.

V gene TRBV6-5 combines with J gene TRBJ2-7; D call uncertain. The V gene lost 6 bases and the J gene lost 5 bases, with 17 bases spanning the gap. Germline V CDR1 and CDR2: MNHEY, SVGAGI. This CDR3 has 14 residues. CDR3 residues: CASRRSLGPNEQYF. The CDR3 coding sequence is TGTGCCAGCAGGAGGAGTCTGGGTCCCAACGAGCAGTACTTC.

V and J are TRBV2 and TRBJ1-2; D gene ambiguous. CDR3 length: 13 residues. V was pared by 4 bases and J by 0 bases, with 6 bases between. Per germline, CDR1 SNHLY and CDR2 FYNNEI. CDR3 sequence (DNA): TGTGCCAGCAGTGTTGAGACTAACTATGGCTACACCTTC. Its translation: CASSVETNYGYTF.

The DNA for the CDR3 is TGTGCCAGCAGCTTCCAGGGGGCTAACTCCGAGACCCAGTACTTC. The encoded protein is CASSFQGANSETQYF. The chain couples TRBV5-4 to TRBJ2-5, with 8 bases lining up with TRBD1. There are 15 residues in the CDR3. Per germline, CDR1 SGHNT and CDR2 YYREEE (reference sequence). V lost 2 bases, J lost 5 bases, and 8 bases stayed unmatched.